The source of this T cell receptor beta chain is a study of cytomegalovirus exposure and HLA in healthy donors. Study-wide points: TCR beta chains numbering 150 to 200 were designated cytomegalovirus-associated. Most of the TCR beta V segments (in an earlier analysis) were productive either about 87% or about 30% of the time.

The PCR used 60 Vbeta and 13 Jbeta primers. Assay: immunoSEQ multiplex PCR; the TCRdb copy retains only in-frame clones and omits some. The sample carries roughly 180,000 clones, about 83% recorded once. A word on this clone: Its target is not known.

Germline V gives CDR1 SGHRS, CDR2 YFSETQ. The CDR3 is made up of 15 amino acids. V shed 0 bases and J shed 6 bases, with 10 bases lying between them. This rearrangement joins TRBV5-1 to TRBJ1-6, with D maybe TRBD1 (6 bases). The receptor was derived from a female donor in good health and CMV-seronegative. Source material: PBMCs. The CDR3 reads CASSLGQALNSPLHF. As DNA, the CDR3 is TGCGCCAGCAGCTTGGGACAGGCCCTTAATTCACCCCTCCACTTT.